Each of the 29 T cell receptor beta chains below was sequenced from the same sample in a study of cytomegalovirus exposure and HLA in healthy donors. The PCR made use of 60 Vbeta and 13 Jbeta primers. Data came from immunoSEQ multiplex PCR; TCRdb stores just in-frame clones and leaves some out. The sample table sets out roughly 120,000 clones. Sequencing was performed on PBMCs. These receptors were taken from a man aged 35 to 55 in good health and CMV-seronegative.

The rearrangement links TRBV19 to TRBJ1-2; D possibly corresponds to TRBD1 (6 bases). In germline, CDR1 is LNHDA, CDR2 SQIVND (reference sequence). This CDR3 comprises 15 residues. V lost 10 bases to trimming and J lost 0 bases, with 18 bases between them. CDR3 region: CAIRSGAGANYGYTF. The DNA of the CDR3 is TGTGCCATCCGCTCAGGGGCAGGAGCTAACTATGGCTACACCTTC.

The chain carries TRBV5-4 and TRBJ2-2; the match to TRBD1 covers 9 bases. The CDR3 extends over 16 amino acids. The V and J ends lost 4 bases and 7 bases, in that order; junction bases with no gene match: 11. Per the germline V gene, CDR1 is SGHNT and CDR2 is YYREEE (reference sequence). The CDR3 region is CASSGPGTGMDGELFF. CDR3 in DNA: TGTGCCAGCAGCGGACCCGGGACAGGGATGGACGGGGAGCTGTTTTTT. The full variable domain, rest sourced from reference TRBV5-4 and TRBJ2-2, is ETGVTQSPTHLIKTRGQQVTLRCSSQSGHNTVSWYQQALGQGPQFIFQYYREEENGRGNFPPRFSGLQFPNYSSELNVNALELDDSALYLCASSGPGTGMDGELFFGEGSRLTVL.

This CDR3 reads CASSYSTSLYNEQFF. As DNA, the CDR3 is TGTGCCAGCAGTTACTCGACATCTCTCTACAATGAGCAGTTCTTC. The chain is built from TRBV6-6 and TRBJ2-1; no firm D call. Germline-derived CDR1 and CDR2 are MNHNY and SVGAGI (reference sequence). The CDR3 loop spans 15 amino acids. V was shortened by 0 bases and J by 3 bases, with 9 bases between the two germline ends.

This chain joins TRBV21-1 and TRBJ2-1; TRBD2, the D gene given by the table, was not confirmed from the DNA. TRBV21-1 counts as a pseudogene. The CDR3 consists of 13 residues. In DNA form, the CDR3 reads TGTGCCAGCAGCCACAAGCCGGGATTGAGGCAGTTCTTC. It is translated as CASSHKPGLRQFF.

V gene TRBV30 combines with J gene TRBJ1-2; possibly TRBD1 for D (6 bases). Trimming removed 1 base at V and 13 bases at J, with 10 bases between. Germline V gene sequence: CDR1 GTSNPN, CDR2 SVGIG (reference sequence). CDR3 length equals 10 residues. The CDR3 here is CAWSEQGPTF. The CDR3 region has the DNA TGTGCCTGGAGTGAACAGGGCCCCACCTTC.

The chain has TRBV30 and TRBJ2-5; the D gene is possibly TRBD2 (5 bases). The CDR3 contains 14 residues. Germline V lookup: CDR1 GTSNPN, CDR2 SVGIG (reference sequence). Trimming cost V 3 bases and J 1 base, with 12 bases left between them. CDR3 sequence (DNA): TGTGCCTGGAGCGCAGGACTGATCCAAGAGACCCAGTACTTC. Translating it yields CAWSAGLIQETQYF.

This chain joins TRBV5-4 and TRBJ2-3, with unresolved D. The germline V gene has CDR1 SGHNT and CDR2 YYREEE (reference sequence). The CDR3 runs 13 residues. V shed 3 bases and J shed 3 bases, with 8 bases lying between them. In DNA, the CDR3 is TGTGCCAGCAGCTCCGACTGGACAGATACGCAGTATTTT. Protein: CASSSDWTDTQYF.

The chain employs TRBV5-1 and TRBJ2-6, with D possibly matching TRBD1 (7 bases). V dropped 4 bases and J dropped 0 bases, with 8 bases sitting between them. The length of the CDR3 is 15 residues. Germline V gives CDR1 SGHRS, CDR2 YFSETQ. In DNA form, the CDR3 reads TGCGCCAGCAGCCAGGGGGGCTCTGGGGCCAACGTCCTGACTTTC. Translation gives CASSQGGSGANVLTF.

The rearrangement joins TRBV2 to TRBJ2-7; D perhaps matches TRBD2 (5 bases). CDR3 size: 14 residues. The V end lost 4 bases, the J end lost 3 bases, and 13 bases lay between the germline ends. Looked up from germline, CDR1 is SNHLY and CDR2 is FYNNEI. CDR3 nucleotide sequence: TGTGCCAGCAGTGTTGGCAGGCGGGTCTACGAGCAGTACTTC. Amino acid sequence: CASSVGRRVYEQYF.

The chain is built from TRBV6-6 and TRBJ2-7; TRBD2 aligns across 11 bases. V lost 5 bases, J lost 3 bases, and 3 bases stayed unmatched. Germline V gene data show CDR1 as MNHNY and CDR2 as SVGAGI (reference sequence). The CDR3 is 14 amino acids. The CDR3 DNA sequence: TGTGCCAGCAGTACCGGGACTAGCGGCTACGAGCAGTACTTC. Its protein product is CASSTGTSGYEQYF.

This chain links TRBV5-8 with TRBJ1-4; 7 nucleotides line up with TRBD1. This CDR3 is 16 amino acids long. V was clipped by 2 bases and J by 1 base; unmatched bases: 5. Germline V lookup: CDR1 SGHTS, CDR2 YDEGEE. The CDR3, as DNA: TGTGCCAGCAGCTTTGAAGGGGGCGTAACTAATGAAAAACTGTTTTTT. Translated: CASSFEGGVTNEKLFF.

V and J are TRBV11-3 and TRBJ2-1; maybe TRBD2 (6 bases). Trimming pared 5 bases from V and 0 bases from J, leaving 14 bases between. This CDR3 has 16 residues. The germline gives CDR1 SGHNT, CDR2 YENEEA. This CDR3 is CASSLFSGSSYNEQFF. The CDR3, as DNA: TGTGCCAGCAGCCTATTTAGCGGAAGCTCCTACAATGAGCAGTTCTTC.

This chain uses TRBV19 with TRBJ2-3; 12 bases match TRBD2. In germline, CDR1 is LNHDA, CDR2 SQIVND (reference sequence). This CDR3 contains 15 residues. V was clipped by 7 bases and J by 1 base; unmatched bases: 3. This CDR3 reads CASTSSGRGTDTQYF. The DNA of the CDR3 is TGTGCCAGTACTTCTAGCGGGAGGGGCACAGATACGCAGTATTTT.

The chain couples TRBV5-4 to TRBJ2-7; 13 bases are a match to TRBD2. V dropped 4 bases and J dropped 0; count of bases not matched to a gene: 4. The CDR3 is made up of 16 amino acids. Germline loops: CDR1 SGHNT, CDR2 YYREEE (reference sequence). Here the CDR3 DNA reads TGTGCCAGCAGCGCCGGACTAGCGGGAGCCTCCTACGAGCAGTACTTC. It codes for CASSAGLAGASYEQYF.

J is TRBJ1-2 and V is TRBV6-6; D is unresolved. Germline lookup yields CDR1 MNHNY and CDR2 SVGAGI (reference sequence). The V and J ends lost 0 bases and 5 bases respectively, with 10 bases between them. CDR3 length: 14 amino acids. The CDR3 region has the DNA TGTGCCAGCAGTTACTCATCCACAGCTTATGGCTACACCTTC. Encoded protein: CASSYSSTAYGYTF.

The CDR3 coding sequence is TGTGCCAGCGGCGGGACTAGCGGGCGTTTATCCTACGAGCAGTACTTC. Its protein is CASGGTSGRLSYEQYF. The chain links TRBV7-9 to TRBJ2-7, with 12 positions matching TRBD2. V lost 8 bases, J lost 1 base, and 9 bases stayed unmatched. This CDR3 is built from 16 residues. CDR1 and CDR2 from the germline V gene are SEHNR and FQNEAQ (reference sequence).

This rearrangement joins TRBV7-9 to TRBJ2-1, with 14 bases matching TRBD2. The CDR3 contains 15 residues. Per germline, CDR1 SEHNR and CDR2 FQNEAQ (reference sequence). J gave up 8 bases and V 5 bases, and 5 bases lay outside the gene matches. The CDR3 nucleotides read TGTGCCAGCAGCCGAGGGACTAGCGGGAGCTATGAGCAGTTCTTC. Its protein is CASSRGTSGSYEQFF.

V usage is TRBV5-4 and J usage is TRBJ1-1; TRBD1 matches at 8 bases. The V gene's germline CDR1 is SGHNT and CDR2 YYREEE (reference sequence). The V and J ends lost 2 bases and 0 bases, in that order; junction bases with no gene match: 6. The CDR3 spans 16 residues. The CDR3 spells CASSFGQGSMNTEAFF. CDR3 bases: TGTGCCAGCAGCTTCGGACAGGGTAGCATGAACACTGAAGCTTTCTTT.

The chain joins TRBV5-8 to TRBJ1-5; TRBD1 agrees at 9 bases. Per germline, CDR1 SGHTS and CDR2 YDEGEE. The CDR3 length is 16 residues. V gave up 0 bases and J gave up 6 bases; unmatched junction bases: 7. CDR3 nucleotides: TGTGCCAGCAGCTTGGGGGACAGGGCTTCTGGTCAGCCCCAGCATTTT. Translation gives CASSLGDRASGQPQHF.

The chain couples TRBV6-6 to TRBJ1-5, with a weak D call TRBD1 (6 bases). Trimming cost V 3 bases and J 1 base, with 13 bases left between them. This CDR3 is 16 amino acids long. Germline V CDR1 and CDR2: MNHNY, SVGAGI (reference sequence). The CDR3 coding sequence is TGTGCCAGCAGTTATCAGGGGATCGGCAGCAATCAGCCCCAGCATTTT. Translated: CASSYQGIGSNQPQHF.

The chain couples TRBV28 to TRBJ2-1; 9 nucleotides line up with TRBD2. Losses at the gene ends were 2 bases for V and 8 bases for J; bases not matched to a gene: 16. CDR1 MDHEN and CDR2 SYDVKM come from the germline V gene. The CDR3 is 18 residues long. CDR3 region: CASSLIFPSGKNGHEQFF. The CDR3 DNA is TGTGCCAGCAGTTTAATCTTCCCTAGCGGGAAGAACGGCCATGAGCAGTTCTTC. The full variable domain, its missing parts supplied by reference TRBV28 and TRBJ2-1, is DVKVTQSSRYLVKRTGEKVFLECVQDMDHENMFWYRQDPGLGLRLIYFSYDVKMKEKGDIPEGYSVSREKKERFSLILESASTNQTSMYLCASSLIFPSGKNGHEQFFGPGTRLTVL.

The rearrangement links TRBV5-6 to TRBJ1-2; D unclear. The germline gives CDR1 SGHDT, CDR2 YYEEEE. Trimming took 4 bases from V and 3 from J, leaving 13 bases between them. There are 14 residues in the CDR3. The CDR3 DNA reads TGTGCCAGCAGCCCGCCTGGGCGTTACTATGGCTACACCTTC. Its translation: CASSPPGRYYGYTF. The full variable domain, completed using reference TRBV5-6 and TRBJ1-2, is DAGVTQSPTHLIKTRGQQVTLRCSPKSGHDTVSWYQQALGQGPQFIFQYYEEEERQRGNFPDRFSGHQFPNYSSELNVNALLLGDSALYLCASSPPGRYYGYTFGSGTRLTVV.

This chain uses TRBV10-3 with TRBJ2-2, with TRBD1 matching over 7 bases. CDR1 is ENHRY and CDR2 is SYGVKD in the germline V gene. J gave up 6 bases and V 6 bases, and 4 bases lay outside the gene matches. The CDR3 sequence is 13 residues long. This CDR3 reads CAIRRDSAGELFF. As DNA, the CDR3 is TGTGCCATCAGGAGGGACAGCGCCGGGGAGCTGTTTTTT.

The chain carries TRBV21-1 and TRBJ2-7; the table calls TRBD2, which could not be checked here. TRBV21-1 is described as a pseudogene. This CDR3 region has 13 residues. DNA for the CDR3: TGTGCTATGACTAGCGGTAGCTCCTACGAGCAGTACTTC. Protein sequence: CAMTSGSSYEQYF.

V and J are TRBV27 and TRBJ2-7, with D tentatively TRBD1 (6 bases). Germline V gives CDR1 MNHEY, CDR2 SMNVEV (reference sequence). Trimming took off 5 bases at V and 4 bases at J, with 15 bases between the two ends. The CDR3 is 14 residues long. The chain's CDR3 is CASSPRGRGYEQYF. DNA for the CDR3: TGTGCCAGCAGTCCCAGAGGCAGGGGATACGAGCAGTACTTC.

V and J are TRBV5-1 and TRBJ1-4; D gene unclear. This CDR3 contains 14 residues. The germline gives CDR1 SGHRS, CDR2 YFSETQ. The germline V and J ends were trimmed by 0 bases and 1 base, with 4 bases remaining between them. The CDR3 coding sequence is TGCGCCAGCAGCTTGGCGGGAACTAATGAAAAACTGTTTTTT. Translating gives CASSLAGTNEKLFF.

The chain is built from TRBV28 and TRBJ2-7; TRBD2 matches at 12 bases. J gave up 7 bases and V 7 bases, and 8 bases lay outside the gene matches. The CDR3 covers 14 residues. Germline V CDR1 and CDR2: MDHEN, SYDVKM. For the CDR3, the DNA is TGTGCCAGCACCCCTAGCGGGAGGGCGGGGGAGCAGTACTTC. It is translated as CASTPSGRAGEQYF.

The DNA for the CDR3 is TGTGCCATCAGTGACGTGGAGGGGACTTTCTATGGCTACACCTTC. Amino acid sequence: CAISDVEGTFYGYTF. This sequence joins TRBV10-3 and TRBJ1-2, with D possibly matching TRBD1 (5 bases). Germline loops: CDR1 ENHRY, CDR2 SYGVKD. V lost 3 bases and J 4 bases, leaving 15 bases between the germline ends. This CDR3 contains 15 residues.

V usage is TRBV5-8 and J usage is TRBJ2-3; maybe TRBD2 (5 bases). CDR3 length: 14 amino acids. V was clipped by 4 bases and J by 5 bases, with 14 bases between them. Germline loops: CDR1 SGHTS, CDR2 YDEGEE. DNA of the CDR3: TGTGCCAGCAGCCCCCGCTGGGAGCGAGATACGCAGTATTTT. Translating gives CASSPRWERDTQYF.